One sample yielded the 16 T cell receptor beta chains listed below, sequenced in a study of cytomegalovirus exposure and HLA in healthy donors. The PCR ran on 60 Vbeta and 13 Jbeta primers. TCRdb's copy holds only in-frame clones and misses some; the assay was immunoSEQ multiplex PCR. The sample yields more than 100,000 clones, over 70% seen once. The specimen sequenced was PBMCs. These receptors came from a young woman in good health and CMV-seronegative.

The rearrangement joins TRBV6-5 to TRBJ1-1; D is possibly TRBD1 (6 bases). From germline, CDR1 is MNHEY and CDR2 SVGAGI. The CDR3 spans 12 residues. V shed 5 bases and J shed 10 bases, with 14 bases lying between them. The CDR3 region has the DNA TGTGCCAGCAGTGGTTACAGGGCGGGAGCTTTCTTT. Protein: CASSGYRAGAFF.

DNA for the CDR3: TGCGCCAGCTACTCCGACAGGGACCACTCTGGTGGCTACACCTTC. This gives the protein CASYSDRDHSGGYTF. The V call is TRBV5-1, the J call TRBJ1-2; 7 bases are shared with TRBD1. The CDR3 loop spans 15 amino acids. The ends lost 7 bases at V and 7 bases at J; junction bases unmatched: 16. CDR1 and CDR2 (germline): SGHRS, YFSETQ.

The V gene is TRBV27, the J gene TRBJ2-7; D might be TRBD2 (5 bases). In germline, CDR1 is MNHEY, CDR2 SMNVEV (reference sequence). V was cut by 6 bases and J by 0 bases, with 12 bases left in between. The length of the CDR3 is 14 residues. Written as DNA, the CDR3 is TGTGCCAGCAGACTAGGCTTAAGCTCCTACGAGCAGTACTTC. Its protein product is CASRLGLSSYEQYF.

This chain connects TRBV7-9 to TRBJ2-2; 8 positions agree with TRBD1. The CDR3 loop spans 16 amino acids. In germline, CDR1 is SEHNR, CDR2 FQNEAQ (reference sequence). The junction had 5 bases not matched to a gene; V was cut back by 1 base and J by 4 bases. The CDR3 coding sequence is TGTGCCAGCAGCTTAGAGGCAGGGGGCATCACCGGGGAGCTGTTTTTT. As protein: CASSLEAGGITGELFF. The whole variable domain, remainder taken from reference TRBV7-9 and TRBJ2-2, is DTGVSQNPRHKITKRGQNVTFRCDPISEHNRLYWYRQTLGQGPEFLTYFQNEAQLEKSRLLSDRFSAERPKGSFSTLEIQRTEQGDSAMYLCASSLEAGGITGELFFGEGSRLTVL.

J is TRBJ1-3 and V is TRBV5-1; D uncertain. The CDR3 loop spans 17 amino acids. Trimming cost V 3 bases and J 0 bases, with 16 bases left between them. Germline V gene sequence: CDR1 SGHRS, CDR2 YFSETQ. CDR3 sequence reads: CASSWTGSHSSGNTIYF. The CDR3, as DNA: TGCGCCAGCAGCTGGACGGGGTCACACTCCTCTGGAAACACCATATATTTT. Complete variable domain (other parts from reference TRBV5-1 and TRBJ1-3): KAGVTQTPRYLIKTRGQQVTLSCSPISGHRSVSWYQQTPGQGLQFLFEYFSETQRNKGNFPGRFSGRQFSNSRSEMNVSTLELGDSALYLCASSWTGSHSSGNTIYFGEGSWLTVV.

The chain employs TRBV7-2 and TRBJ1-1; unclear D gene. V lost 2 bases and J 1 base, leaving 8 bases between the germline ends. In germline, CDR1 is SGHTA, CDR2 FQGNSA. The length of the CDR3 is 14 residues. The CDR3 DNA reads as TGTGCCAGCAGCTTAATCACAGAGAACACTGAAGCTTTCTTT. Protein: CASSLITENTEAFF.

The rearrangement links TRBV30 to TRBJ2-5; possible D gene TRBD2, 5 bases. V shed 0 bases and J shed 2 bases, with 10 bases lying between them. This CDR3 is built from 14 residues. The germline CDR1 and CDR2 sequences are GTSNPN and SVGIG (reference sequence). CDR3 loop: CAWSVGLLQETQYF. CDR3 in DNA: TGTGCCTGGAGTGTAGGACTCTTACAAGAGACCCAGTACTTC.

CDR3 loop: CATRGLAANTGELFF. In DNA, the CDR3 is TGTGCCACCCGTGGACTAGCGGCGAACACCGGGGAGCTGTTTTTT. The chain is built from TRBV6-1 and TRBJ2-2; 10 nucleotides match TRBD2. Germline V CDR1 and CDR2: MNHNS, SASEGT. The CDR3 runs to 15 residues. The V and J ends lost 10 bases and 0 bases, in that order; junction bases with no gene match: 5.

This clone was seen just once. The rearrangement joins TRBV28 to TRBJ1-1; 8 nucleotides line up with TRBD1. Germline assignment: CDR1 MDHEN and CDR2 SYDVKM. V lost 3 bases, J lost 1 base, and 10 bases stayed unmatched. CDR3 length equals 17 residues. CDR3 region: CASSLATGGGSNTEAFF. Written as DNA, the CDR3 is TGTGCCAGCAGTTTGGCAACAGGGGGTGGATCGAACACTGAAGCTTTCTTT.

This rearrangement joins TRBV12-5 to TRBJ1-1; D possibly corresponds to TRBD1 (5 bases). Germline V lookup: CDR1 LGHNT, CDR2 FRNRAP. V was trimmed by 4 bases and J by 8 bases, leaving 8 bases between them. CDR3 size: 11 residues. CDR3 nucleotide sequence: TGTGCTAGTGGTTGGGGGGGAGAAGCTTTCTTT. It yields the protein CASGWGGEAFF.

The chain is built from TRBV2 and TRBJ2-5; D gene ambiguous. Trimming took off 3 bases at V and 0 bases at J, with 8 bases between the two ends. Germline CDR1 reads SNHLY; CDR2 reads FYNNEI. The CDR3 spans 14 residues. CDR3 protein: CASSDRLYQETQYF. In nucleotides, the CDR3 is TGTGCCAGCAGTGACAGGCTGTACCAAGAGACCCAGTACTTC.

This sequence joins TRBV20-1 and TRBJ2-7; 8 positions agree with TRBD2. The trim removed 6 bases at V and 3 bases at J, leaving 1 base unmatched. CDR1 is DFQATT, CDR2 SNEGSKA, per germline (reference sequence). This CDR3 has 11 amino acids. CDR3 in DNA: TGCAGTGCGGGACTAGTCTACGAGCAGTACTTC. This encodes CSAGLVYEQYF.

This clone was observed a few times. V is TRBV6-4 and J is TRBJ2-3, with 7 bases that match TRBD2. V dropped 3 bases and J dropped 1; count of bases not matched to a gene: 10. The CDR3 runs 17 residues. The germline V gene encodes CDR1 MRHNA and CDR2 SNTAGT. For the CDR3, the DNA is TGTGCCAGCAGTGAAGAACCGGGAGGAGGAGGCACAGATACGCAGTATTTT. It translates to CASSEEPGGGGTDTQYF.

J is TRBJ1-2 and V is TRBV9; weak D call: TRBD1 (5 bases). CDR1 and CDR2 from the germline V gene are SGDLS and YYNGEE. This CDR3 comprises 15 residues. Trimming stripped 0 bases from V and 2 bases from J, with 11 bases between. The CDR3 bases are TGTGCCAGCAGCGTAGGGCAGGGTTGGAACTATGGCTACACCTTC. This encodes CASSVGQGWNYGYTF.

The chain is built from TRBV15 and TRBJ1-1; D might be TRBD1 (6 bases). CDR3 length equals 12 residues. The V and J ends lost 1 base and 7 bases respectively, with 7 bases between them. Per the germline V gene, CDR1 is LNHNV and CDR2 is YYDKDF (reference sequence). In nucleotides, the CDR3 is TGTGCCACCAGCAGAGCCAGGGGTGAAGCTTTCTTT. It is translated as CATSRARGEAFF.

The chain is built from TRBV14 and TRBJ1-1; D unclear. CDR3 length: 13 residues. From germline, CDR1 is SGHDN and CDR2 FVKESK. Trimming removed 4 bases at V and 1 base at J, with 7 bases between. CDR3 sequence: CASSPRGNTEAFF. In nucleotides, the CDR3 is TGTGCCAGCAGCCCCCGGGGGAACACTGAAGCTTTCTTT.